This T cell receptor beta chain comes out of a study of cytomegalovirus exposure and HLA in healthy donors. The V and J ends lost 1 base and 1 base respectively, with 7 bases between them. The CDR3 extends over 14 amino acids. CDR1 and CDR2 from the germline V gene are ENHRY and SYGVKD. Findings and limits, study-wide: Most TCR sequences proved rare, with some public TCRs found in many donors. The tendency of first-cohort TCR clusters to co-occur in the 120 or so validation repertoires emerged from a later analysis.

As for this clone: As yet, its antigen is unknown.

The table came from immunoSEQ multiplex PCR; TCRdb's copy has only in-frame clones and leaves some out. The table includes tens of thousands of clones, approximately 91% detected once. The chain employs TRBV10-3 and TRBJ1-1; tentative D call: TRBD1 (5 bases). The sequenced material came from PBMCs. This TCR came from a man younger than 30 in good health and CMV-seronegative. The CDR3 region is CAISELTANTEAFF. The CDR3 region has the DNA TGTGCCATCAGTGAGTTGACAGCGAACACTGAAGCTTTCTTT.